The entry that follows covers one T cell receptor beta chain sequence. TCRdb's copy holds only in-frame clones and misses some; the assay was immunoSEQ multiplex PCR. The data show around 82,000 clones, around 90% seen once. These data originate in a study of OX40 agonist ivuxolimab in advanced cancers. The V gene end was trimmed by 11 bases and the J gene end by 3 bases; junction bases not matched to a gene: 26. Per germline, CDR1 LNHDA and CDR2 SQIVND (reference sequence). This CDR3 has 19 amino acids. The gene calls are TRBV19 and TRBJ2-7, with 9 bases identical to TRBD1. Sequenced material: CD4+ or CD8+ T cells sorted from blood, taken in a trial of the OX40 agonist ivuxolimab. The sequence was collected from an adult with an advanced solid tumor such as melanoma, head and neck, liver or kidney cancer. The CDR3 loop is CARPHPSKPGQGSYYEQYF. CDR3 DNA: TGTGCCCGGCCCCACCCTAGTAAACCGGGACAGGGATCTTACTACGAGCAGTACTTC.